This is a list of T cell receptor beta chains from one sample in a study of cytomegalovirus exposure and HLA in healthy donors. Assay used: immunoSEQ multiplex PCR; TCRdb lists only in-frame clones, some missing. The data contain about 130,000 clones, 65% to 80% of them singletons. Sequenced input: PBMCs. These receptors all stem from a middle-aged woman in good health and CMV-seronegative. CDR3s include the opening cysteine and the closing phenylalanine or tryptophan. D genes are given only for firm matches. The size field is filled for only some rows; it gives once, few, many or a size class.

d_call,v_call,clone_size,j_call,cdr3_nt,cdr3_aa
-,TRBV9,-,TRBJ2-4,TGTGCCAGCAGCGTAGGAGCGGCCCTCGAAAACATTCAGTACTTC,CASSVGAALENIQYF
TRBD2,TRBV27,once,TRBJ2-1,TGTGCCAGCCGAAGATTTGATCAGGGACTAGAAAACAATGAGCAGTTCTTC,CASRRFDQGLENNEQFF
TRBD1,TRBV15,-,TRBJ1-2,TGTGCCACCAGCAGGGGGACAGGCGGATATGGCTACACCTTC,CATSRGTGGYGYTF
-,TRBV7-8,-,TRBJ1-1,TGTGCCAGCAGTTTTGGGAGGGGGAACACTGAAGCTTTCTTT,CASSFGRGNTEAFF
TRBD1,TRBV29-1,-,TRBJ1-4,TGCAGCGCCACCCGGACAGGGGCTAATGAAAAACTGTTTTTT,CSATRTGANEKLFF
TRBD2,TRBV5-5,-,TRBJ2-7,TGTGCCAGCAGCTTAGCTAGCGGGATGTACGAGCAGTACTTC,CASSLASGMYEQYF
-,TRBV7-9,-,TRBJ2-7,TGTGCCAGCAGCTCGGACTGGGCCTACGAGCAGTACTTC,CASSSDWAYEQYF
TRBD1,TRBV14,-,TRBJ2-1,TGTGCCAGCTCGAAAAGGACAGGGGAATACAATGAGCAGTTCTTC,CASSKRTGEYNEQFF
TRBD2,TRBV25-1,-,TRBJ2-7,TGTGCCAGCAGTTCACTAGCGGGAGGATACGAGCAGTACTTC,CASSSLAGGYEQYF
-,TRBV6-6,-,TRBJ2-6,TGTGCCAGCAGCCACTCGTCGGTGAGGGGGGCCAACGTCCTGACTTTC,CASSHSSVRGANVLTF
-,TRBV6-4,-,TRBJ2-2,TGTGCCAGCAGTGACGCAGCGGGCACCGGGGAGCTGTTTTTT,CASSDAAGTGELFF
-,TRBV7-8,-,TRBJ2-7,TGTGCCAGCAGCTCACTAAACAGGGAAGAGTCGTACGAGCAGTACTTC,CASSSLNREESYEQYF
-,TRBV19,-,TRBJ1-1,TGTGCCAGTAGGAGGTTGAACACTGAAGCTTTCTTT,CASRRLNTEAFF
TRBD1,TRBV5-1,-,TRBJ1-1,TGCGCCAGCAGCTTCCCCCAGGGGGGAGCTTTCTTT,CASSFPQGGAFF
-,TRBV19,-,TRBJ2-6,TGTGCCACAGGGGAAACTGGGGCCAACGGCCTGACTTTC,CATGETGANGLTF
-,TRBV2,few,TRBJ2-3,TGTGCCAGCTATGACAGTACAGATACGCAGTATTTT,CASYDSTDTQYF
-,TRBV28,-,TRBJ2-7,TGTGCCGTCACTCCACCGGTAGCGGAAGGCTACGAGCAGTACTTC,CAVTPPVAEGYEQYF
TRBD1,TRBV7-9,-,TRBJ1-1,TGTGCCAGCAGCTGGGACAGGGGCACTGAAGCTTTCTTT,CASSWDRGTEAFF
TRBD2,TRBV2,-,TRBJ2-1,TGTGCCAGCAGTGAAGGGACTAGCGACTACAATGAGCAGTTCTTC,CASSEGTSDYNEQFF
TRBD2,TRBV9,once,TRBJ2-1,TGTGCCAGCAGCGTACGGGGGAGGGCCGGTAATGAGCAGTTCTTC,CASSVRGRAGNEQFF
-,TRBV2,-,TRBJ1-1,TGTGCCAGCAGCTGGTCGGGGGAGGTCGGAACTGAAGCTTTCTTT,CASSWSGEVGTEAFF
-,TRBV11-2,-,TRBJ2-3,TGTGCCAGCAGCTCCCAGGGTAGCCAATTGAGCACAGATACGCAGTATTTT,CASSSQGSQLSTDTQYF
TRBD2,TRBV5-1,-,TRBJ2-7,TGCGCCAGCAGCTTTGGGGACTACGGGTACGAGCAGTACTTC,CASSFGDYGYEQYF
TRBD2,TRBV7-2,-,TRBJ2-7,TGTGCCAGCAAGGAGGGTAGCGGGGTCTACGAGCAGTACTTC,CASKEGSGVYEQYF
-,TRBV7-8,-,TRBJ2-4,TGTGCCAGCAGCTTATCGGAAAACAGTCAGTACTTC,CASSLSENSQYF
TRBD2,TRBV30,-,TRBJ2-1,TGTGCCTTATCTAGCGGAACTTACAATGAGCAGTTCTTC,CALSSGTYNEQFF
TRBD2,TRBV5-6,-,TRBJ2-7,TGTGCCAGCAGCTTGGGCGGGAGGGCCGACGAGCAGTACTTC,CASSLGGRADEQYF
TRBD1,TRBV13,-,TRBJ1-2,TGTGCCAGCAGCTTTTTCAGGGGGCTAGGGGCTAACTATGGCTACACCTTC,CASSFFRGLGANYGYTF
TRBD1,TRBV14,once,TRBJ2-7,TGTGCCAGCAGCCACGCGGGACAGGAGCGCTACGAGCAGTACTTC,CASSHAGQERYEQYF
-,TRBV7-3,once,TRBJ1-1,TGTGCCAGCAGCTTAGGGGGGAAGCTAGCCGAAGCTTTCTTT,CASSLGGKLAEAFF
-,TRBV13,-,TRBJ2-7,TGTGCCAGCAGCCTCGCCGGGAAGTACGAGCAGTACTTC,CASSLAGKYEQYF
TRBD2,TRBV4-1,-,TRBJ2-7,TGCGCCAGCAGCAGAAATCTAGCGGATGAGCAGTACTTC,CASSRNLADEQYF
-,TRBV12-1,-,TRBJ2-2,TGTGCCAGCAGCTTACCTCCCAAGACAGGGGAGACCGGGGAGCTGTTTTTT,CASSLPPKTGETGELFF
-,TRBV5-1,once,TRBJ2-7,TGCGCCAGCAGCTTGGCGGGTCCGTTCGAGCAGTACTTC,CASSLAGPFEQYF
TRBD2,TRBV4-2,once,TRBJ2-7,TGTGCCAGCAGCCAAACGGGGGGTCTGAGGGGAAACGAGCAGTACTTC,CASSQTGGLRGNEQYF
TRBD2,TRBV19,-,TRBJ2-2,TGTGCCAGTAGTATGAGCGGGGGGGCTACCGGGGAGCTGTTTTTT,CASSMSGGATGELFF
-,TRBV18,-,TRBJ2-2,TGTGCCAGCTCACCACCGGGGGCCTCCGGGGAGCTGTTTTTT,CASSPPGASGELFF
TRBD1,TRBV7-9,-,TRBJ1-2,TGTGCCAGCAGCGAGCGCTCGGGGACAGGCTATGGCTACACCTTC,CASSERSGTGYGYTF
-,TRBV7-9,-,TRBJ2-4,TGTGCCAGCAGCGTTATTAAAAACATTCAGTACTTC,CASSVIKNIQYF
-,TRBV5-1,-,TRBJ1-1,TGCGCCAGCAGCTTGACTTTAACAGGCTCGGACACTGAAGCTTTCTTT,CASSLTLTGSDTEAFF
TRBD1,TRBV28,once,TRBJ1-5,TGTGCCAGCAGTTCAAAACGGACAGGGAGATGGGATCAGCCCCAGCATTTT,CASSSKRTGRWDQPQHF
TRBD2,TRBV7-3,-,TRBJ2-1,TGTGCCAGCAGCTTGGGACTAGCGGAGAATGAGCAGTTCTTC,CASSLGLAENEQFF
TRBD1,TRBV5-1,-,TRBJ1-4,TGCGCCAGCAGCTTACAACCCGCGGGGGACAGGGGGCGAAAACTGTTTTTT,CASSLQPAGDRGRKLFF
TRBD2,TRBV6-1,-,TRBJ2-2,TGTGCCAGCAGGGGGGAGGGGAACACCGGGGAGCTGTTTTTT,CASRGEGNTGELFF
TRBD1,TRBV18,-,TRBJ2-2,TGTGCCAGCTCACCAAGCAGGTCCGGGACAGGCAACACCGGGGAGCTGTTTTTT,CASSPSRSGTGNTGELFF
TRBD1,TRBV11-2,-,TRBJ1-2,TGTGCCAGCAGCTTAGGGACAGGGGGAGGTGGCTACACCTTC,CASSLGTGGGGYTF
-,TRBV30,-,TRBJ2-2,TGTGCCTGGAGTGTTCCGGGGTCCGGGGAGCTGTTTTTT,CAWSVPGSGELFF
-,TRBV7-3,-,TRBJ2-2,TGTGCCAGCAGCTTAACGCCGCTGGGGGCTGATTTATCCGGGGAGCTGTTTTTT,CASSLTPLGADLSGELFF
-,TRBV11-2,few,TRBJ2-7,TGTGCCAGCAGCTCAGGGGGGGAGCAGTACTTC,CASSSGGEQYF
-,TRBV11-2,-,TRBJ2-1,TGTGCCAGCAGCTTATACGGGAATTCCTACAATGAGCAGTTCTTC,CASSLYGNSYNEQFF
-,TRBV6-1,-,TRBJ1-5,TGTGCCAGCAGTGAAATGGCAGGCCCCAATCAGCCCCAGCATTTT,CASSEMAGPNQPQHF
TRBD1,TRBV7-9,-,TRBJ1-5,TGTGCCAGCATCGTAGGGACAGGGGGTGGCAATCAGCCCCAGCATTTT,CASIVGTGGGNQPQHF
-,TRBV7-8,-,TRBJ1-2,TGTGCCAGCAGCTTGCAGGGAAACTATGGCTACACCTTC,CASSLQGNYGYTF
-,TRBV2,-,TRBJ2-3,TGTGCCAGCAGTGCTAACAGTGGGGATACGCAGTATTTT,CASSANSGDTQYF
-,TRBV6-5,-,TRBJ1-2,TGTGCCAGCAGTTACTCCGGGTGGGACTATGGCTACACCTTC,CASSYSGWDYGYTF